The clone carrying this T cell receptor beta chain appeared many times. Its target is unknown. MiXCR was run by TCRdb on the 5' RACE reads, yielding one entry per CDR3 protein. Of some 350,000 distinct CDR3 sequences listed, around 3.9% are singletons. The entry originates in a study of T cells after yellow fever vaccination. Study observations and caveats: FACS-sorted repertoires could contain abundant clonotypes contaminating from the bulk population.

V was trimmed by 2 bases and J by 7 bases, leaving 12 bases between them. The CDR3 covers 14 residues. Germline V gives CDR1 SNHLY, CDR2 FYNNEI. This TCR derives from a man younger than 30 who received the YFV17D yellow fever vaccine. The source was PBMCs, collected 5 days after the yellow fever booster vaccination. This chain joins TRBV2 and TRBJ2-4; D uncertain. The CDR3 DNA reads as TGTGCCAGCAGTGAAAGGCAGGCTTTGAACATTCAGTACTTC. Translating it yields CASSERQALNIQYF.